These 22 T cell receptor beta chains came from one sample sequenced in a study of blood T cell repertoires in COVID-19 (dated by TCRdb to the early 2020s). The library was obtained by the immunoSEQ multiplex PCR assay. TCRdb mirrors the immuneACCESS table, restricted to in-frame sequences. Some clones are absent from its copies; in checked studies, under half trace to an unresolved V gene, and the reason for the others is unknown. Present in this sample are almost 350,000 clones, around nine tenths of which were seen just once. Approximately 1% of the sample is in the top ten clones. The sample comprised PBMCs or T cells enriched from blood (not recorded which). The receptor set was obtained from a woman aged 25 to 45 who had been exposed to COVID-19.

A single count supports this clone. The chain has TRBV28 and TRBJ2-1; D gene uncertain. Germline CDR1 is MDHEN and CDR2 is SYDVKM. V was shortened by 2 bases and J by 6 bases, with 5 bases between the two germline ends. This CDR3 region has 12 residues. This CDR3 reads CASSLLPNEQFF. The DNA for the CDR3 is TGTGCCAGCAGTTTACTCCCCAATGAGCAGTTCTTC.

This chain connects TRBV9 to TRBJ1-3; 8 bases match TRBD1. V was clipped by 2 bases and J by 1 base; unmatched bases: 5. In germline, CDR1 is SGDLS, CDR2 YYNGEE. This CDR3 has 16 amino acids. CDR3 protein: CASSVLQGASGNTIYF. Here the CDR3 DNA reads TGTGCCAGCAGCGTTCTGCAGGGGGCTTCTGGAAACACCATATATTTT.

DNA of the CDR3: TGTGCCAGTAGTGAAGAGGACTTCCAAGAGACCCAGTACTTC. Translation gives CASSEEDFQETQYF. This chain joins TRBV19 and TRBJ2-5; possible D gene TRBD2, 5 bases. CDR1 and CDR2 (germline): LNHDA, SQIVND (reference sequence). The CDR3 spans 14 residues. Trimming stripped 5 bases from V and 1 base from J, with 11 bases between.

V and J are TRBV19 and TRBJ1-2; the match to TRBD1 covers 12 bases. CDR3 length: 19 amino acids. The ends lost 4 bases at V and 5 bases at J; junction bases unmatched: 17. Germline V gene sequence: CDR1 LNHDA, CDR2 SQIVND (reference sequence). The CDR3 reads CASSTPKRPGTGGDYGYTF. The CDR3 region has the DNA TGTGCCAGTAGTACCCCCAAAAGGCCCGGGACAGGGGGCGATTATGGCTACACCTTC.

This clone was recorded once. This chain connects TRBV28 to TRBJ1-5; 8 nucleotides agree with TRBD1. CDR1 and CDR2 from the germline V gene are MDHEN and SYDVKM. The V gene end was trimmed by 6 bases and the J gene end by 5 bases; junction bases not matched to a gene: 6. The CDR3 covers 14 residues. The CDR3 region is CASSLDREDQPQHF. The CDR3 coding sequence is TGTGCCAGCAGCTTGGACAGGGAAGATCAGCCCCAGCATTTT.

The rearrangement joins TRBV10-2 to TRBJ2-2; the match to TRBD2 covers 12 bases. The CDR3 sequence is 16 residues long. Trimming took 2 bases from V and 8 from J; bases not matched to a gene: 6. Germline V gene data show CDR1 as WSHSY and CDR2 as SAAADI. The CDR3 is CASSEARLAGAGELFF. DNA for the CDR3: TGCGCCAGCAGTGAGGCTCGACTAGCGGGAGCGGGGGAGCTGTTTTTT.

The J gene is TRBJ1-5, the V gene TRBV3-1 (or the pseudogene TRBV3-2); D might be TRBD1 (6 bases). Germline-derived CDR1 and CDR2 are LGHDT and YNNKEL (reference sequence). The CDR3 covers 16 residues. V was shortened by 1 base and J by 3 bases, with 13 bases between the two germline ends. The CDR3 sequence: CASSQGRAGANQPQHF. The CDR3 DNA sequence: TGTGCCAGCAGCCAAGGAAGGGCAGGGGCCAATCAGCCCCAGCATTTT.

The chain is built from TRBV4-1 and TRBJ2-7; 11 nucleotides line up with TRBD2. The V gene's germline CDR1 is MGHRA and CDR2 YSYEKL. J lost 2 bases, V lost 0 bases, and 15 bases had no gene match. The CDR3 totals 20 residues. DNA for the CDR3: TGCGCCAGCAGCCAAGATAAGAAGGCTAGCGGGAGGAGGGTCCCCTACGAGCAGTACTTC. This encodes CASSQDKKASGRRVPYEQYF.

This clone was observed once. The CDR3 coding sequence is TGTGCCAGCAGCCGTACGACAGGGTCGGAGACCCAGTACTTC. Translated: CASSRTTGSETQYF. The rearrangement uses TRBV3-1 (or the pseudogene TRBV3-2) and TRBJ2-5, with 7 bases fitting TRBD1. From germline, CDR1 is LGHDT and CDR2 YNNKEL (reference sequence). The CDR3 has 14 amino acids. Losses at the gene ends were 4 bases for V and 5 bases for J; bases not matched to a gene: 7.

The chain joins TRBV4-1 to TRBJ1-4; D call uncertain. Germline CDR1 MGHRA, CDR2 YSYEKL. The CDR3 contains 17 residues. V was shortened by 0 bases and J by 5 bases, with 16 bases between the two germline ends. CDR3 loop: CASSQDPQGAQNEKLFF. CDR3 sequence (DNA): TGCGCCAGCAGCCAAGATCCACAAGGAGCGCAAAATGAAAAACTGTTTTTT.

J is TRBJ1-6 and V is TRBV2; 10 positions match TRBD1. Losses at the gene ends were 3 bases for V and 9 bases for J; bases not matched to a gene: 5. The CDR3 covers 15 residues. Germline CDR1 and CDR2: SNHLY and FYNNEI. The DNA for the CDR3 is TGTGCCAGCAGTGATTTAGGACAGGGGGTTTCACCCCTCCACTTT. Protein sequence: CASSDLGQGVSPLHF.

CDR3 coding DNA: TGCGCCAGCAGCTCAGGACTAGCGGGCCCCCAAGAGACCCAGTACTTC. The encoded protein is CASSSGLAGPQETQYF. This chain uses TRBV5-1 with TRBJ2-5, with 11 bases lining up with TRBD2. Germline trimming cut 3 bases from V and 1 base from J; bases unmatched to any gene: 5. Germline CDR1 reads SGHRS; CDR2 reads YFSETQ. This CDR3 has 16 residues. Drawing the rest from reference TRBV5-1 and TRBJ2-5, the complete variable domain is KAGVTQTPRYLIKTRGQQVTLSCSPISGHRSVSWYQQTPGQGLQFLFEYFSETQRNKGNFPGRFSGRQFSNSRSEMNVSTLELGDSALYLCASSSGLAGPQETQYFGPGTRLLVL.

V is TRBV3-1 (or the pseudogene TRBV3-2) and J is TRBJ2-1; TRBD2 matches 8 bases. Germline assignment: CDR1 LGHDT and CDR2 YNNKEL (reference sequence). The CDR3 spans 13 residues. The ends lost 6 bases at V and 7 bases at J; junction bases unmatched: 5. The CDR3 is CASRIAGWNEQFF. The CDR3 coding sequence is TGTGCCAGCAGAATAGCGGGGTGGAATGAGCAGTTCTTC.

The rearrangement links TRBV7-9 to TRBJ2-1, with TRBD1 identical over 9 bases. Germline lookup yields CDR1 SEHNR and CDR2 FQNEAQ (reference sequence). The length of the CDR3 is 14 residues. With V trimmed by 5 bases and J by 7 bases, 6 bases remained unmatched. CDR3 sequence: CASSPDRGLNEQFF. CDR3 sequence (DNA): TGTGCCAGCAGCCCGGACAGGGGTTTAAATGAGCAGTTCTTC. The full variable domain, in which reference TRBV7-9 and TRBJ2-1 provide the parts outside the CDR3, is DTGVSQNPRHKITKRGQNVTFRCDPISEHNRLYWYRQTLGQGPEFLTYFQNEAQLEKSRLLSDRFSAERPKGSFSTLEIQRTEQGDSAMYLCASSPDRGLNEQFFGPGTRLTVL.

This rearrangement joins TRBV29-1 to TRBJ1-5, with D possibly TRBD1 on 5 matching bases. This CDR3 has 13 residues. CDR1 and CDR2 from the germline V gene are SQVTM and ANQGSEA. Trimming shortened V by 4 bases and J by 4 bases, and 11 bases separated the two germline ends. CDR3 bases: TGCAGCGTTGCTGCGGGGGAGAATCAGCCCCAGCATTTT. Protein product: CSVAAGENQPQHF.

This sequence joins TRBV27 and TRBJ1-5; 8 bases are a match to TRBD1. CDR1 is MNHEY, CDR2 SMNVEV, per germline (reference sequence). The CDR3 runs 19 residues. Losses at the gene ends were 10 bases for V and 0 bases for J; bases not matched to a gene: 20. The CDR3 DNA follows: TGTGCCACCAATCAAACAGGGGGGGGTAGCCACAATAGCAATCAGCCCCAGCATTTT. It yields the protein CATNQTGGGSHNSNQPQHF.

CDR3 residues: CATLDRVGEQYF. The CDR3 DNA reads TGTGCCACCCTGGACAGGGTCGGCGAGCAGTACTTC. The rearrangement uses TRBV27 and TRBJ2-7; 8 positions match TRBD1. This CDR3 spans 12 amino acids. V shed 10 bases, J shed 6 bases, and the junction held 8 bases outside the gene matches. Per the germline V gene, CDR1 is MNHEY and CDR2 is SMNVEV (reference sequence).

The chain recombines TRBV29-1 with TRBJ1-5; no firm D call. CDR1 is SQVTM and CDR2 is ANQGSEA in the germline V gene. Deletions cut 3 bases from V and 7 bases from J, with 10 bases between. The CDR3 is 12 residues long. The CDR3 loop reads CSVDMGGQPQHF. The CDR3 DNA is TGCAGCGTTGATATGGGAGGCCAGCCCCAGCATTTT.

The chain combines TRBV7-9 with TRBJ2-2; 8 positions agree with TRBD2. The junction had 10 bases not matched to a gene; V was cut back by 6 bases and J by 1 base. This CDR3 is built from 17 residues. Per the germline V gene, CDR1 is SEHNR and CDR2 is FQNEAQ (reference sequence). Here the CDR3 DNA reads TGTGCCAGCAGGTTAACTCTAGCGGGCGGGAACACCGGGGAGCTGTTTTTT. This gives the protein CASRLTLAGGNTGELFF.

V is TRBV14 and J is TRBJ2-7; 8 nucleotides line up with TRBD1. V trimming: 1 base; J trimming: 4 bases; junction bases outside the gene matches: 6. Germline CDR1 and CDR2: SGHDN and FVKESK. There are 15 residues in the CDR3. CDR3 DNA sequence: TGTGCCAGCAGCCAAGTTCTGGGGACAGGTTACGAGCAGTACTTC. Protein product: CASSQVLGTGYEQYF. The full variable domain, its missing parts supplied by reference TRBV14 and TRBJ2-7, is EAGVTQFPSHSVIEKGQTVTLRCDPISGHDNLYWYRRVMGKEIKFLLHFVKESKQDESGMPNNRFLAERTGGTYSTLKVQPAELEDSGVYFCASSQVLGTGYEQYFGPGTRLTVT.

The chain joins TRBV7-9 to TRBJ2-7; 12 nucleotides agree with TRBD2. The CDR3 loop spans 14 amino acids. The V and J ends lost 7 bases and 5 bases, in that order; junction bases with no gene match: 6. CDR1 and CDR2 from the germline V gene are SEHNR and FQNEAQ (reference sequence). The CDR3 nucleotides are TGTGCCAGCAACAGACTAGCGGGAGAACACGAGCAGTACTTC. Protein product: CASNRLAGEHEQYF.

The chain couples TRBV2 to TRBJ1-6, with 7 bases matching TRBD1. V was clipped by 6 bases and J by 7 bases; unmatched bases: 6. The CDR3 has 14 amino acids. CDR1 is SNHLY and CDR2 is FYNNEI in the germline V gene. The CDR3 loop reads CASRRDSPNSPLHF. DNA of the CDR3: TGTGCCAGCAGACGGGACAGCCCCAATTCACCCCTCCACTTT.